The 10 T cell receptor beta chains in this list originate from one sample, sequenced in a study of technical replicates of blood from a handful of donors (dated by TCRdb to 2016 to 2017). Libraries were built with the immunoSEQ multiplex PCR assay. This is the immuneACCESS table as TCRdb keeps it, with only in-frame sequences that have V and J called. A part of the clones is gone; compared with another copy, unresolved V genes explain less than half, and the rest is unexplained. A total of more than 70,000 clones appear in this sample, 85% to 95% of them only once. The ten top clones hold 0.24% of the sample. Sequencing input: T cells isolated from PBMCs. These TCRs come from a human donor in good health.

Comment on this clone: Sequence at one end of the junction differs from germline and may be a read error. J is TRBJ2-1 and V is TRBV6-1; TRBD2 is a possible D gene (7 bases). CDR1 and CDR2 from the germline V gene are MNHNS and SASEGT. CDR3 length equals 16 residues. The CDR3 DNA reads as TGTGCCAGCAGTGAAGACGAAGGGGGGGGTTACACTGAGCAGTTCTTC. Translated: CASSEDEGGGYTEQFF.

V is TRBV19 and J is TRBJ1-5; 7 bases align to TRBD1. This CDR3 is 15 amino acids long. V trimming: 4 bases; J trimming: 4 bases; junction bases outside the gene matches: 7. Per the germline V gene, CDR1 is LNHDA and CDR2 is SQIVND (reference sequence). CDR3 nucleotides: TGTGCCAGTAGTACCAAGGGACAGAGTAATCAGCCCCAGCATTTT. Residues: CASSTKGQSNQPQHF. Filled out from reference TRBV19 and TRBJ1-5, the complete variable domain reads DGGITQSPKYLFRKEGQNVTLSCEQNLNHDAMYWYRQDPGQGLRLIYYSQIVNDFQKGDIAEGYSVSREKKESFPLTVTSAQKNPTAFYLCASSTKGQSNQPQHFGDGTRLSIL.

The chain employs TRBV10-3 and TRBJ2-5; TRBD2 agrees at 10 bases. This CDR3 region has 16 residues. With V trimmed by 5 bases and J by 2 bases, 8 bases remained unmatched. Germline V CDR1 and CDR2: ENHRY, SYGVKD. The CDR3 is CAISPSIAGGQETQYF. The DNA for the CDR3 is TGTGCCATCAGTCCTTCTATAGCGGGGGGACAAGAGACCCAGTACTTC.

The gene calls are TRBV2 and TRBJ2-4; 9 bases align to TRBD1. Germline CDR1 SNHLY, CDR2 FYNNEI. The CDR3 loop spans 14 amino acids. V was pared by 6 bases and J by 7 bases, with 7 bases of the junction left unmatched. CDR3 DNA sequence: TGTGCCAGCAGACCCGGGACAGGGCGGAACATTCAGTACTTC. It is translated as CASRPGTGRNIQYF.

This chain uses TRBV27 with TRBJ2-3; 9 nucleotides line up with TRBD1. The CDR3 loop spans 16 amino acids. V was clipped by 6 bases and J by 2 bases; unmatched bases: 9. Germline V gives CDR1 MNHEY, CDR2 SMNVEV (reference sequence). The CDR3 sequence is CASRLLQGAPTDTQYF. The CDR3 DNA follows: TGTGCCAGCAGATTACTACAGGGGGCCCCCACAGATACGCAGTATTTT.

The chain couples TRBV19 to TRBJ2-7; possibly TRBD1 for D (5 bases). Germline CDR1 LNHDA, CDR2 SQIVND (reference sequence). The CDR3 sequence is 14 residues long. With 5 bases removed from V and 6 bases from J, the gap between germline ends came to 17 bases. The DNA for the CDR3 is TGTGCCAGTAGTGGGGCTGGGGTTACCCGCGAGCAGTACTTC. Its protein is CASSGAGVTREQYF.

This chain uses TRBV5-1 with TRBJ2-7; a weak D match, TRBD2 (6 bases). The V end lost 3 bases, the J end lost 2 bases, and 15 bases lay between the germline ends. CDR1 SGHRS and CDR2 YFSETQ come from the germline V gene. CDR3 length equals 15 residues. CDR3 nucleotides: TGCGCCAGCAGCTCCCACACGGGGGAAGCCTACGAGCAGTACTTC. It specifies CASSSHTGEAYEQYF.

The chain links TRBV11-2 to TRBJ2-3, with 8 bases fitting TRBD2. The germline V gene has CDR1 SGHAT and CDR2 FQNNGV. The CDR3 totals 15 residues. Germline trimming cut 5 bases from V and 3 bases from J; bases unmatched to any gene: 7. The CDR3 nucleotides are TGTGCCAGCAGCACCCTCATAGCGGGGACAGATACGCAGTATTTT. Its protein is CASSTLIAGTDTQYF.

This clone came up once. The CDR3 DNA follows: TGTGCCAGCAGTGAGACAGGGGTCCGTACCGGGGAGCTGTTTTTT. Its translation is CASSETGVRTGELFF. This rearrangement joins TRBV2 to TRBJ2-2, with TRBD1 identical over 8 bases. The germline CDR1 and CDR2 sequences are SNHLY and FYNNEI. The CDR3 covers 15 residues. Losses at the gene ends were 3 bases for V and 5 bases for J; bases not matched to a gene: 5.

The chain combines TRBV6-5 with TRBJ1-6; D unresolved. The CDR3 contains 15 residues. V was cut by 2 bases and J by 8 bases, with 13 bases left in between. The germline V gene encodes CDR1 MNHEY and CDR2 SVGAGI. The CDR3 DNA is TGTGCCAGCAGTTACACGGGAGGGATTGATTCACCCCTCCACTTT. Translating it yields CASSYTGGIDSPLHF.